The 13 T cell receptor beta chains presented below share a single source sample, sequenced in a study of T cells after yellow fever vaccination (dated by TCRdb to the late 2010s). The method behind the library was 5' RACE. TCRdb shows the sequencer as Illumina HiSeq 2500. The public reads were quality trimmed at Q25 with fastp and then assembled into clones with MiXCR by TCRdb, keeping productive beta chains. Duplicate CDR3 protein sequences are folded into a single record with the most common DNA and genes. The sample table shows hundreds of thousands of distinct CDR3 sequences, and around an eighth are seen once. The leading ten clones occupy 11% to 15% of the sample. The sample's treatment or condition label is to be understood as: live attenuated yellow fever vaccine strain. The material was PBMCs, obtained on the day of the yellow fever booster vaccination. These receptors were obtained from a man younger than 40 who received the YFV17D yellow fever vaccine.

The CDR3 is CASSSRGLGAQSYEQYF. The CDR3, as DNA: TGTGCCAGCAGCTCCCGGGGGTTAGGGGCCCAATCCTACGAGCAGTACTTC. The chain combines TRBV9 with TRBJ2-7; the D gene is possibly TRBD2 (6 bases). V was pared by 4 bases and J by 1 base, with 21 bases between. CDR3 length: 17 residues. Germline V gives CDR1 SGDLS, CDR2 YYNGEE.

This chain connects TRBV20-1 to TRBJ1-4, with a tentative D call TRBD1 (6 bases). Trimming pared 2 bases from V and 7 bases from J, leaving 17 bases between. This CDR3 region has 15 residues. Germline CDR1 DFQATT, CDR2 SNEGSKA (reference sequence). The CDR3 region has the DNA TGCAGTGCTAGAAGAGAAGGACAGTTGATTGAAAAACTGTTTTTT. Its protein product is CSARREGQLIEKLFF.

This chain uses TRBV5-1 with TRBJ2-5; D is possibly TRBD1 or TRBD2 (5 bases each). Per the germline V gene, CDR1 is SGHRS and CDR2 is YFSETQ. Trimming took off 0 bases at V and 5 bases at J, with 11 bases between the two ends. The CDR3 totals 14 residues. The CDR3: CASSLALGRETQYF. Written as DNA, the CDR3 is TGCGCCAGCAGCTTGGCCCTGGGACGGGAGACCCAGTACTTC.

This chain joins TRBV6-1 and TRBJ2-1; tentative D call: TRBD2 (6 bases). Germline loops: CDR1 MNHNS, CDR2 SASEGT. Trimming removed 6 bases at V and 7 bases at J, with 28 bases between. The CDR3 totals 18 residues. The CDR3 DNA is TGTGCCAGCAGGCGACGGACCTCCCTAGCGCCAAGCGGGAATGAGCAGTTCTTC. Its protein product is CASRRRTSLAPSGNEQFF.

This clonotype was recorded a few times. The rearrangement uses TRBV7-2 and TRBJ2-3; TRBD2 agrees at 9 bases. Losses at the gene ends were 0 bases for V and 10 bases for J; bases not matched to a gene: 8. Per the germline V gene, CDR1 is SGHTA and CDR2 is FQGNSA. CDR3 length: 15 amino acids. DNA for the CDR3: TGTGCCAGCAGCTTAGCTAGCGGGAGAGTGCATTCGCAGTATTTT. Translation gives CASSLASGRVHSQYF.

In this sample, this clonotype turned up a few times. The gene calls are TRBV12-3 or TRBV12-4 and TRBJ2-1; 14 bases line up with TRBD2. Losses at the gene ends were 3 bases for V and 4 bases for J; bases not matched to a gene: 2. This CDR3 has 16 residues. This chain's CDR3 is CASSFRTSGRYNEQFF. CDR3 nucleotides: TGTGCCAGCAGTTTTCGGACTAGCGGGAGGTACAATGAGCAGTTCTTC.

The chain combines TRBV20-1 with TRBJ2-1, with D tentatively TRBD1 or TRBD2 (5 bases each). In germline, CDR1 is DFQATT, CDR2 SNEGSKA (reference sequence). V shed 3 bases and J shed 4 bases, with 16 bases lying between them. The CDR3 is made up of 15 amino acids. CDR3 in DNA: TGCAGTGCTAGTCTATGGGGTGGGGGATACAATGAGCAGTTCTTC. Protein sequence: CSASLWGGGYNEQFF.

This clonotype was observed a handful of times. The chain links TRBV7-9 to TRBJ2-5; possible D gene TRBD2, 5 bases. The CDR3 is 15 amino acids. Germline V lookup: CDR1 SEHNR, CDR2 FQNEAQ (reference sequence). The germline V and J ends were trimmed by 8 bases and 1 base, with 17 bases remaining between them. The chain's CDR3 is CASGGLVRGQETQYF. DNA for the CDR3: TGTGCCAGCGGCGGACTCGTCCGGGGCCAAGAGACCCAGTACTTC.

The chain employs TRBV5-1 and TRBJ2-7; TRBD2 matches 10 bases. Germline V gene sequence: CDR1 SGHRS, CDR2 YFSETQ. V lost 0 bases, J lost 4 bases, and 16 bases stayed unmatched. The CDR3 has 19 amino acids. In DNA, the CDR3 is TGCGCCAGCAGCTTGGTGGCTAGCGGGAGACCTACCCCCTATTACGAGCAGTACTTC. Protein sequence: CASSLVASGRPTPYYEQYF.

This clonotype was counted a few times. V gene TRBV13 combines with J gene TRBJ2-2, with D hard to call. The CDR3 runs 13 residues. The germline V gene encodes CDR1 PRHDT and CDR2 FYEKMQ (reference sequence). Between the trimmed V and J ends, which lost 7 bases and 6 bases, there was a span of 12 bases. The CDR3 DNA follows: TGTGCCAGCACAATCCCCTTGGCCGGGGAGCTGTTTTTT. Translating it yields CASTIPLAGELFF.

This clonotype was picked up a small number of times. The chain links TRBV5-1 to TRBJ2-1; the match to TRBD2 covers 14 bases. This CDR3 spans 14 amino acids. Per germline, CDR1 SGHRS and CDR2 YFSETQ. V gave up 5 bases and J gave up 7 bases; unmatched junction bases: 2. CDR3 loop: CASRTSGRANEQFF. The CDR3 DNA is TGCGCCAGCAGGACTAGCGGGAGGGCGAATGAGCAGTTCTTC.

The rearrangement links TRBV20-1 to TRBJ2-4; D may be TRBD1 (5 bases). The CDR3 runs to 14 residues. Germline V gives CDR1 DFQATT, CDR2 SNEGSKA (reference sequence). The V and J ends lost 7 bases and 0 bases respectively, with 13 bases between them. CDR3 sequence reads: CSVQGVIAKNIQYF. The CDR3 DNA follows: TGCAGTGTTCAGGGCGTTATAGCCAAAAACATTCAGTACTTC.

This clonotype has more than one count but fewer than ten. J is TRBJ2-7 and V is TRBV7-3; 13 nucleotides agree with TRBD2. CDR3 length: 15 amino acids. With 4 bases clipped from V and 5 bases from J, the junction kept 5 bases outside the gene matches. Germline V gives CDR1 SGHTA, CDR2 FQGTGA. The CDR3 region is CASSYQGTSGNEQYF. The CDR3 DNA is TGTGCCAGCAGCTACCAAGGGACTAGCGGGAACGAGCAGTACTTC.